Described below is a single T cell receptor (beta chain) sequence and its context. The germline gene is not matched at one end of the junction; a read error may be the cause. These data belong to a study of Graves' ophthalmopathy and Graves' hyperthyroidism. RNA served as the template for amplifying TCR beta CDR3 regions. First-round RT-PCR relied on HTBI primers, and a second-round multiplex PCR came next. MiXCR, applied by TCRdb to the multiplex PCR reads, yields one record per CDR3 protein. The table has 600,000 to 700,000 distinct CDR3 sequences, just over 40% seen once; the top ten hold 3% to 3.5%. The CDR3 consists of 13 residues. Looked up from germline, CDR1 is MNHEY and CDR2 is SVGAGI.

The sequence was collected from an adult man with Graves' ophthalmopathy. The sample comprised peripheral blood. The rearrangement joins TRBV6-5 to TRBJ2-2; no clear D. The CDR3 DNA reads TGTGCCAGTAGTTACTGGGGTCGAGGGGAGCTGTTTTTT. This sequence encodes CASSYWGRGELFF.